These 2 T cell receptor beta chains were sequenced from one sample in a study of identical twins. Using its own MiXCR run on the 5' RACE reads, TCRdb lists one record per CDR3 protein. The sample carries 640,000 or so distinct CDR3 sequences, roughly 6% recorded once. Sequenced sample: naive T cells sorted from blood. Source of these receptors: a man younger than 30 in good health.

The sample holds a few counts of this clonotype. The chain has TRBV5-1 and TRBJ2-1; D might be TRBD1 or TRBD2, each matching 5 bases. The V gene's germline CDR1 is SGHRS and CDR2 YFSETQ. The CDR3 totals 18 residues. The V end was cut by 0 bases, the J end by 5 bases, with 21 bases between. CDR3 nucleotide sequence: TGCGCCAGCAGCTTGGGCAGGGTAGGGGTTAGCGAGGACAATGAGCAGTTCTTC. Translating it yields CASSLGRVGVSEDNEQFF.

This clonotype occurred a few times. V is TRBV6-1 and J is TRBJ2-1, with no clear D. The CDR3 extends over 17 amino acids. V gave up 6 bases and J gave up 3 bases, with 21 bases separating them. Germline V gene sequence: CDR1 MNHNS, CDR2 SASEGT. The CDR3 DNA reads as TGTGCCAGCAGCCGTCCCGCGGTCGCGGAAAACTACAATGAGCAGTTCTTC. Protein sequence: CASSRPAVAENYNEQFF.